One and the same sample provided the 32 T cell receptor beta chains below, sequenced in a study of identical twins. TCRdb analysed the 5' RACE reads with MiXCR anew, one entry per CDR3 protein. The data hold around 340,000 distinct CDR3 sequences, with roughly an eighth observed a single time. The sample was also reused in another study, on yellow fever vaccine responses in identical twins.

The sample taken for sequencing was CD8+ T cells sorted from blood. These receptors were collected from a woman aged 18 to 35 in good health.

This chain joins TRBV13 and TRBJ2-5; 8 nucleotides match TRBD1. This CDR3 region has 18 residues. CDR1 and CDR2 from the germline V gene are PRHDT and FYEKMQ (reference sequence). The trim removed 3 bases at V and 5 bases at J, leaving 17 bases unmatched. The CDR3 DNA follows: TGTGCCAGCAGCTTGTGGGCCTTCCGGGACAGGACCCGTGAGACCCAGTACTTC. Amino acid sequence: CASSLWAFRDRTRETQYF.

This clonotype was observed many times. The gene calls are TRBV29-1 and TRBJ1-1, with TRBD1 as a possible D gene (6 bases). CDR3 size: 13 residues. Germline lookup yields CDR1 SQVTM and CDR2 ANQGSEA. Trimming removed 0 bases at V and 4 bases at J, with 9 bases between. This chain's CDR3 is CSVEDGGITEAFF. The DNA for the CDR3 is TGCAGCGTTGAAGATGGGGGCATCACTGAAGCTTTCTTT.

This clonotype was observed a few times. This chain joins TRBV20-1 and TRBJ2-3, with TRBD2 matching over 7 bases. Germline loops: CDR1 DFQATT, CDR2 SNEGSKA (reference sequence). V was clipped by 0 bases and J by 2 bases; unmatched bases: 11. This CDR3 is built from 17 residues. CDR3 region: CSARDLKRDRATDTQYF. In DNA, the CDR3 is TGCAGTGCTAGAGATTTGAAGCGGGATCGGGCCACAGATACGCAGTATTTT.

The CDR3: CASSLGVLEGGPSDEQFF. Here the CDR3 DNA reads TGTGCCAGCAGCTTAGGTGTCTTAGAGGGAGGGCCTTCGGATGAGCAGTTCTTC. The rearrangement uses TRBV11-1 and TRBJ2-1, with 7 bases matching TRBD2. The germline V gene encodes CDR1 SGHAT and CDR2 FQDESV (reference sequence). The trim removed 1 base at V and 8 bases at J, leaving 17 bases unmatched. The CDR3 is made up of 18 amino acids.

This clonotype was observed at least ten times. CDR3 residues: CASSFVASSGRVEQFF. The CDR3 nucleotides read TGTGCCAGCAGTTTTGTTGCGTCTAGCGGGAGGGTTGAGCAGTTCTTC. The J gene is TRBJ2-1, the V gene TRBV12-3 or TRBV12-4; the match to TRBD2 covers 12 bases. J was trimmed by 9 bases and V by 3 bases; bases with no gene match: 9. This CDR3 region has 16 residues.

This clonotype has only a few counts. This CDR3 is CASDLGGGVDTQYF. The CDR3 region has the DNA TGTGCCAGCGATCTAGGTGGGGGGGTTGATACGCAGTATTTT. The rearrangement uses TRBV12-3 or TRBV12-4 and TRBJ2-3, with TRBD2 matching 7 bases. V was clipped by 8 bases and J by 6 bases; unmatched bases: 11. The CDR3 is 14 amino acids.

This clonotype has more than one count but fewer than ten. The chain uses TRBV9 and TRBJ2-2; possibly TRBD1 for D (6 bases). Trimming removed 3 bases from V and 0 bases from J, with 15 bases in between. Germline CDR1 and CDR2: SGDLS and YYNGEE. This CDR3 is built from 17 residues. CDR3 residues: CASSASGHQANTGELFF. CDR3 bases: TGTGCCAGCAGCGCATCGGGACACCAGGCGAACACCGGGGAGCTGTTTTTT. Looking up the rest from reference TRBV9 and TRBJ2-2 gives the full variable domain: DSGVTQTPKHLITATGQRVTLRCSPRSGDLSVYWYQQSLDQGLQFLIQYYNGEERAKGNILERFSAQQFPDLHSELNLSSLELGDSALYFCASSASGHQANTGELFFGEGSRLTVL.

This clonotype has only a few counts. The V and J genes are TRBV6-1 and TRBJ1-4, with D uncertain. This CDR3 contains 15 residues. Germline loops: CDR1 MNHNS, CDR2 SASEGT. The V gene lost 6 bases and the J gene lost 7 bases, with 18 bases spanning the gap. Written as DNA, the CDR3 is TGTGCCAGCAGGCCAACAGCTTTTTGGCGTGAAAAACTGTTTTTT. This encodes CASRPTAFWREKLFF.

A remark on this clonotype: At one end the junction does not follow the germline gene, possibly because of a read error. This chain uses TRBV6-4 with TRBJ2-7; 8 nucleotides line up with TRBD2. The CDR3 is 18 amino acids. Germline CDR1 is MRHNA and CDR2 is SNTAGT. DNA of the CDR3: TGTACCAGCAGTTTAGGTCCCCCATTGGAGCGGGAGTTGTACGAGCAGTACTTC. It codes for CTSSLGPPLERELYEQYF.

This clonotype was seen at least ten times. The rearrangement links TRBV25-1 to TRBJ2-1, with D tentatively TRBD1 or TRBD2 (5 bases each). Trimming took off 6 bases at V and 8 bases at J, with 14 bases between the two ends. This CDR3 has 13 amino acids. CDR1 MGHDK and CDR2 SYGVNS come from the germline V gene. The CDR3 bases are TGTGCCAGCAGCCCGTTTATGGGGGATGAGCAGTTCTTC. Translating it yields CASSPFMGDEQFF. The entire variable domain, with the rest obtained from reference TRBV25-1 and TRBJ2-1, is as follows: EADIYQTPRYLVIGTGKKITLECSQTMGHDKMYWYQQDPGMELHLIHYSYGVNSTEKGDLSSESTVSRIRTEHFPLTLESARPSHTSQYLCASSPFMGDEQFFGPGTRLTVL.

This clonotype was recorded a few times. The chain's CDR3 is CASSLGADNEQFF. CDR3 bases: TGCGCCAGCAGCTTGGGGGCGGACAATGAGCAGTTCTTC. The chain combines TRBV5-1 with TRBJ2-1; D not certain. V lost 0 bases, J lost 5 bases, and 6 bases lay in between. The CDR3 runs 13 residues. CDR1 is SGHRS and CDR2 is YFSETQ in the germline V gene.

This clonotype was recorded a few times. The chain carries TRBV6-1 and TRBJ2-7; perhaps TRBD1 as D (6 bases). The germline V and J ends were trimmed by 7 bases and 9 bases, with 25 bases remaining between them. The CDR3 is 15 residues long. Germline CDR1 MNHNS, CDR2 SASEGT. This CDR3 is CASTSPSTSRGRQYV. The CDR3 DNA is TGTGCCAGCACGTCCCCCTCGACGTCCAGGGGTAGGCAGTACGTC.

This clonotype was detected a few times. The chain joins TRBV7-6 to TRBJ2-3; maybe TRBD2 (5 bases). This CDR3 has 17 residues. CDR1 and CDR2 from the germline V gene are SGHVS and FNYEAQ. The V end lost 1 base, the J end lost 1 base, and 15 bases lay between the germline ends. This CDR3 reads CASSLVGFRDGTDTQYF. The DNA for the CDR3 is TGTGCCAGCAGCTTAGTTGGGTTCCGGGATGGCACAGATACGCAGTATTTT.

This chain joins TRBV6-7 and TRBJ2-3; possible D gene TRBD2, 7 bases. TRBV6-7 is an open reading frame whose function is uncertain. Trimming shortened V by 0 bases and J by 5 bases, and 21 bases separated the two germline ends. The CDR3 loop spans 18 amino acids. The CDR3 nucleotides read TGTGCCAGCAGTTACTCGTTCGGGGGGCTGGGGCTTGGAGATACGCAGTATTTT. It is translated as CASSYSFGGLGLGDTQYF.

This clonotype was seen a handful of times. The chain is built from TRBV7-6 and TRBJ1-1, with unresolved D. V was shortened by 8 bases and J by 6 bases, with 16 bases between the two germline ends. The CDR3 covers 13 residues. Per germline, CDR1 SGHVS and CDR2 FNYEAQ. The DNA of the CDR3 is TGTGCCAGCTCCCCGCGGGGAGCGGCTGAAGCTTTCTTT. It yields the protein CASSPRGAAEAFF.

This clonotype has a single count. This chain connects TRBV4-2 to TRBJ2-4; TRBD2 matches 13 bases. J was trimmed by 4 bases and V by 0 bases; bases with no gene match: 9. This CDR3 contains 19 residues. Germline CDR1 reads LGHNA; CDR2 reads YNFKEQ. The CDR3 region has the DNA TGTGCCAGCAGCCAAGATCTGGTGGGACTAGCGGGATCTAAAAACATTCAGTACTTC. Amino acids: CASSQDLVGLAGSKNIQYF.

In this sample, this clonotype turned up many times. V gene TRBV7-8 combines with J gene TRBJ2-5, with no clear D. This CDR3 spans 12 amino acids. Germline lookup yields CDR1 SGHVS and CDR2 FQNEAQ. Deletions cut 6 bases from V and 1 base from J, with 6 bases between. CDR3 sequence (DNA): TGTGCCAGCAGTTTGGTCCAAGAGACCCAGTACTTC. It encodes CASSLVQETQYF.

This chain links TRBV9 with TRBJ2-1, with 13 bases that match TRBD2. This CDR3 region has 16 residues. The germline V gene has CDR1 SGDLS and CDR2 YYNGEE. The V segment lost 4 bases and the J segment 4 bases; nucleotides outside the gene matches: 5. The CDR3, as DNA: TGTGCCAGCAGCACACTAGCGGGAGGGGGTTACAATGAGCAGTTCTTC. Its translation is CASSTLAGGGYNEQFF. Drawing the rest from reference TRBV9 and TRBJ2-1, the complete variable domain is DSGVTQTPKHLITATGQRVTLRCSPRSGDLSVYWYQQSLDQGLQFLIQYYNGEERAKGNILERFSAQQFPDLHSELNLSSLELGDSALYFCASSTLAGGGYNEQFFGPGTRLTVL.

The chain links TRBV2 to TRBJ1-1, with D perhaps TRBD1 (5 bases). V gave up 9 bases and J gave up 8 bases, with 19 bases separating them. The CDR3 contains 13 residues. Germline loops: CDR1 SNHLY, CDR2 FYNNEI. CDR3 amino acids: CARPEGRTVEAFF. The CDR3 DNA reads TGTGCCAGACCCGAGGGGAGGACTGTGGAAGCTTTCTTT. The full variable domain, in which reference TRBV2 and TRBJ1-1 provide the parts outside the CDR3, is EPEVTQTPSHQVTQMGQEVILRCVPISNHLYFYWYRQILGQKVEFLVSFYNNEISEKSEIFDDQFSVERPDGSNFTLKIRSTKLEDSAMYFCARPEGRTVEAFFGQGTRLTVV.

The chain has TRBV7-8 and TRBJ2-6, with D unclear. Trimming pared 8 bases from V and 3 bases from J, leaving 8 bases between. Germline loops: CDR1 SGHVS, CDR2 FQNEAQ. CDR3 length: 13 residues. DNA for the CDR3: TGTGCCAGCCGCCTTAGTGGGGCCAACGTCCTGACTTTC. This encodes CASRLSGANVLTF.

The chain combines TRBV13 with TRBJ1-2; no firm D call. CDR1 PRHDT and CDR2 FYEKMQ come from the germline V gene (reference sequence). The CDR3 totals 17 residues. With 1 base removed from V and 4 bases from J, the gap between germline ends came to 19 bases. The CDR3 nucleotides are TGTGCCAGCAGCTTAGATAGGGCAGGTTCCCCGCTCTATGGCTACACCTTC. This sequence encodes CASSLDRAGSPLYGYTF.

Comments on this clonotype: One junction end disagrees with the germline gene, perhaps due to a read error. The genes are TRBV7-6 and TRBJ2-7, with 8 bases lining up with TRBD2. This CDR3 is built from 14 residues. Per germline, CDR1 SGHVS and CDR2 FNYEAQ. The CDR3 reads CASSRGGLVREQHF. The CDR3 nucleotides read TGTGCCAGCAGCCGCGGGGGACTAGTACGCGAGCAGCACTTC.

In this sample, this clonotype turned up a few times. The V and J genes are TRBV7-9 and TRBJ2-2; tentative D call: TRBD1 (5 bases). CDR1 SEHNR and CDR2 FQNEAQ come from the germline V gene (reference sequence). CDR3 size: 13 residues. V lost 4 bases, J lost 6 bases, and 9 bases lay in between. The DNA of the CDR3 is TGTGCCAGCAGCTACCAGGGTTCCGGGGAGCTGTTTTTT. The encoded protein is CASSYQGSGELFF.

This clonotype was observed a few times. The chain uses TRBV2 and TRBJ2-7; D perhaps matches TRBD2 (6 bases). Germline CDR1 SNHLY, CDR2 FYNNEI. V lost 5 bases, J lost 3 bases, and 20 bases lay in between. The CDR3 is 16 amino acids. CDR3 coding DNA: TGTGCCAGCAGTCAACCCCCACTAGCACTACTCTACGAGCAGTACTTC. Its protein product is CASSQPPLALLYEQYF. Full variable domain (remainder filled in from reference TRBV2 and TRBJ2-7): EPEVTQTPSHQVTQMGQEVILRCVPISNHLYFYWYRQILGQKVEFLVSFYNNEISEKSEIFDDQFSVERPDGSNFTLKIRSTKLEDSAMYFCASSQPPLALLYEQYFGPGTRLTVT.

This clonotype was recorded at least ten times. This rearrangement joins TRBV15 to TRBJ2-2; TRBD2 might be the D (6 bases). Germline lookup yields CDR1 LNHNV and CDR2 YYDKDF (reference sequence). Trimming took 5 bases from V and 2 from J, leaving 12 bases between them. The CDR3 has 15 residues. CDR3 in DNA: TGTGCCACCAGCCGAGGACTAACCAACACCGGGGAGCTGTTTTTT. Protein product: CATSRGLTNTGELFF.

A few counts support this clonotype. The chain links TRBV5-1 to TRBJ1-2; TRBD1 matches 7 bases. V gave up 4 bases and J gave up 3 bases; unmatched junction bases: 9. This CDR3 has 15 residues. CDR1 and CDR2 (germline): SGHRS, YFSETQ. The CDR3 DNA is TGCGCCAGCAGCCCGTGGACAGGACTCGACTATGGCTACACCTTC. Its translation is CASSPWTGLDYGYTF.

This clonotype was seen ten or more times. The chain employs TRBV12-3 or TRBV12-4 and TRBJ1-4, with no clear D. Trimming left V 3 bases short and J 5 bases short, with 10 bases between. The CDR3 is 14 residues long. This CDR3 reads CASSLQVRNEKLFF. The CDR3 DNA is TGTGCCAGCAGTTTGCAGGTTCGGAATGAAAAACTGTTTTTT.

V and J are TRBV28 and TRBJ1-2; TRBD1 aligns across 11 bases. V lost 2 bases, J lost 5 bases, and 7 bases stayed unmatched. CDR3 length equals 16 residues. Germline V CDR1 and CDR2: MDHEN, SYDVKM. The chain's CDR3 is CASSLEGTGGSYGYTF. In nucleotides, the CDR3 is TGTGCCAGCAGTTTAGAGGGGACAGGGGGAAGTTATGGCTACACCTTC.

This sequence joins TRBV20-1 and TRBJ2-3, with D perhaps being TRBD1 or TRBD2 (5 bases each). Between the trimmed V and J ends, which lost 2 bases and 1 base, there was a span of 16 bases. CDR3 size: 16 residues. CDR1 DFQATT and CDR2 SNEGSKA come from the germline V gene (reference sequence). This CDR3 reads CSARSKPGPGTDTQYF. In nucleotides, the CDR3 is TGCAGTGCTAGAAGTAAGCCGGGACCGGGCACAGATACGCAGTATTTT.

The sample holds many counts of this clonotype. J is TRBJ2-2 and V is TRBV24-1, with 8 bases aligning to TRBD1. The germline V gene encodes CDR1 KGHDR and CDR2 SFDVKD. The CDR3 runs to 17 residues. Germline trimming cut 4 bases from V and 6 bases from J; bases unmatched to any gene: 12. Written as DNA, the CDR3 is TGTGCCACCAGTGACCCCTCCGGGCAGGGGGCATCCGGGGAGCTGTTTTTT. It encodes CATSDPSGQGASGELFF.

This clonotype was seen many times. This chain joins TRBV27 and TRBJ2-7; TRBD2 matches 7 bases. Losses at the gene ends were 5 bases for V and 5 bases for J; bases not matched to a gene: 12. The CDR3 is 15 amino acids. In germline, CDR1 is MNHEY, CDR2 SMNVEV (reference sequence). Written as DNA, the CDR3 is TGTGCCAGCAGTCCCGTCTCGGGACTAATGAACGAGCAGTACGTC. It encodes CASSPVSGLMNEQYV.

This clonotype was seen at least ten times. The rearrangement joins TRBV6-1 to TRBJ1-6; D is possibly TRBD1 (6 bases). There are 13 residues in the CDR3. V lost 6 bases and J lost 7, with 10 bases in between. Looked up from germline, CDR1 is MNHNS and CDR2 is SASEGT. The CDR3 loop is CASSLGGNSPLHF. CDR3 coding DNA: TGTGCCAGCAGCCTTGGGGGCAATTCACCCCTCCACTTT.